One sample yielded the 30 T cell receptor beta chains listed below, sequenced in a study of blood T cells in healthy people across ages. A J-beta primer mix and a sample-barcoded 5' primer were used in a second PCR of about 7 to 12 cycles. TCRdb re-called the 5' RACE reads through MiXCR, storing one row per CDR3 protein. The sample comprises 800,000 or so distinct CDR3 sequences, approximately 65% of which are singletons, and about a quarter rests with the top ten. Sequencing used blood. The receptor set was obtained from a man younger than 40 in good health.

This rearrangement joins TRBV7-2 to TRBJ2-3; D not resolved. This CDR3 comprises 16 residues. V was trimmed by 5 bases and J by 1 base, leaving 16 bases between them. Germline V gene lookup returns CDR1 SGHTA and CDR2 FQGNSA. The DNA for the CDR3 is TGTGCCAGCAGCCCCCAGACGGCCCGGGGCACAGATACGCAGTATTTT. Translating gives CASSPQTARGTDTQYF.

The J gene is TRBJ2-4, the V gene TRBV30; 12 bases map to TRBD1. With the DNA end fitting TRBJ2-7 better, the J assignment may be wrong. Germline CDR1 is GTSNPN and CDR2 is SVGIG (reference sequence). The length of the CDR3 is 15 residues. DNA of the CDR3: TGTGCCTGGAGTGTAAAGGGACAGGGGGCTCGCGAGCAGTACTTC. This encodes CAWSVKGQGAREQYF.

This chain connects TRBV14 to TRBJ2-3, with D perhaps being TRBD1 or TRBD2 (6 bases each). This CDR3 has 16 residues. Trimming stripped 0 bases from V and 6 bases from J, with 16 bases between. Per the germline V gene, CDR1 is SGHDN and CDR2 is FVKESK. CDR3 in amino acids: CASSQDRGPLVDTQYF. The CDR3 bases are TGTGCCAGCAGCCAAGATCGGGGGCCCCTCGTTGATACGCAGTATTTT.

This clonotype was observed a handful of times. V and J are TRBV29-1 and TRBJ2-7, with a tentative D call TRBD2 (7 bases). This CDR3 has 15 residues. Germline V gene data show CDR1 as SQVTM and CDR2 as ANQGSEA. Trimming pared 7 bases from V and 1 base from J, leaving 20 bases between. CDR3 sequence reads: CSALTGGRGSYEQYF. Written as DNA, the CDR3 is TGCAGCGCCCTAACCGGGGGGCGCGGGTCCTACGAGCAGTACTTC.

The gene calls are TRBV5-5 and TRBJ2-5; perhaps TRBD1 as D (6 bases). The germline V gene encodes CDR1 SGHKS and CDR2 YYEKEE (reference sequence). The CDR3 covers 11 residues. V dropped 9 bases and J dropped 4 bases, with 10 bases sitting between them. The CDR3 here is CATTRGETQYF. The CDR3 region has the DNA TGTGCCACCACCAGGGGAGAGACCCAGTACTTC.

CDR3: CASSSTGQGLEKLFF. The DNA for the CDR3 is TGTGCCAGCAGCTCCACAGGACAGGGGTTGGAAAAACTGTTTTTT. The J gene is TRBJ1-4, the V gene TRBV7-9; TRBD1 aligns across 9 bases. The CDR3 runs to 15 residues. The J segment lost 8 bases and the V segment lost 4 bases, leaving 8 bases of the junction unmatched. Per the germline V gene, CDR1 is SEHNR and CDR2 is FQNEAQ (reference sequence). The entire variable domain, with the rest obtained from reference TRBV7-9 and TRBJ1-4, is as follows: DTGVSQNPRHKITKRGQNVTFRCDPISEHNRLYWYRQTLGQGPEFLTYFQNEAQLEKSRLLSDRFSAERPKGSFSTLEIQRTEQGDSAMYLCASSSTGQGLEKLFFGSGTQLSVL.

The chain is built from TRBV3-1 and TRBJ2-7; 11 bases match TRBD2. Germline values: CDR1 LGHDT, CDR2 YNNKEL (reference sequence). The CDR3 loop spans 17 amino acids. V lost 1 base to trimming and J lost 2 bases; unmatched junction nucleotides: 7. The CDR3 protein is CASSQVSGTSGPYEQYF. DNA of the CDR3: TGTGCCAGCAGCCAAGTGAGCGGGACTAGCGGTCCCTACGAGCAGTACTTC.

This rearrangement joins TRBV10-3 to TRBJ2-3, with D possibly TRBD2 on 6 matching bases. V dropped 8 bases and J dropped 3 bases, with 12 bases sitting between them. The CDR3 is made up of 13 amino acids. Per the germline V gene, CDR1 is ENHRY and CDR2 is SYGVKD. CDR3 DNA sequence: TGTGCCATCGGGCGGGGAGAGACAGATACGCAGTATTTT. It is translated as CAIGRGETDTQYF.

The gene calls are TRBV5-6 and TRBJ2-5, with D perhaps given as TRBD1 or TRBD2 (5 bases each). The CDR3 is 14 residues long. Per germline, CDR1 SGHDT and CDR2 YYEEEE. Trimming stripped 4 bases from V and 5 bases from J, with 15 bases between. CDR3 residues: CASSGGAGLETQYF. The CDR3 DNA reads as TGTGCCAGCAGCGGAGGTGCAGGGTTGGAGACCCAGTACTTC.

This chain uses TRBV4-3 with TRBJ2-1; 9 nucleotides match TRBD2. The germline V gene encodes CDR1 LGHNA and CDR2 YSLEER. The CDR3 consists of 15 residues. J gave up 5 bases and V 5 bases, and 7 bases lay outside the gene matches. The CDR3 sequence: CASSFTAGGNNEQFF. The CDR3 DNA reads TGCGCCAGCAGCTTTACAGCGGGGGGCAACAATGAGCAGTTCTTC.

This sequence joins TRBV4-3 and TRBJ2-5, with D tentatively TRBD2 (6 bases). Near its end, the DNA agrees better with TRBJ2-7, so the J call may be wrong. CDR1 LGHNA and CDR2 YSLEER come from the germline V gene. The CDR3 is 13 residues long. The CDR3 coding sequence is TGCGCCAGCAGCCAAGCGGGGGTCCACGAGCAGTACTTC. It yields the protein CASSQAGVHEQYF.

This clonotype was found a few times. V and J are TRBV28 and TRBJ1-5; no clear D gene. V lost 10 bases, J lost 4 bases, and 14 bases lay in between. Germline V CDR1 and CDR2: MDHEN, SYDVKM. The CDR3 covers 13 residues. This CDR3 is CATSRSPNQPQHF. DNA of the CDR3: TGTGCCACTTCACGAAGCCCTAATCAGCCCCAGCATTTT.

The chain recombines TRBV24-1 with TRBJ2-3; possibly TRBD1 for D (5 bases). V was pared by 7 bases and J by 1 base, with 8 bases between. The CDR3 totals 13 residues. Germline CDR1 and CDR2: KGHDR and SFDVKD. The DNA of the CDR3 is TGTGCCACCAGCCCGACAGGCACAGATACGCAGTATTTT. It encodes CATSPTGTDTQYF.

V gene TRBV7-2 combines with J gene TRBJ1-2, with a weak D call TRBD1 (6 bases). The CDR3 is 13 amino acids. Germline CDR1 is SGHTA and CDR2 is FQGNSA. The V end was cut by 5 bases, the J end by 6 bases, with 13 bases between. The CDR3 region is CASSQRGAHGYTF. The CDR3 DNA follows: TGTGCCAGCAGCCAACGGGGGGCCCATGGCTACACCTTC.

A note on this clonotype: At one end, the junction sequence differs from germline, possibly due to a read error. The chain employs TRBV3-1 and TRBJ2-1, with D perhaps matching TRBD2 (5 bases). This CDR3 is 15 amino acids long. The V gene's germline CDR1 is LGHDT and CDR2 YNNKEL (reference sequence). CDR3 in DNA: TGTGCCAGCAGCCAAGGACTATTCGAGTACAATGAACAGTTCTTC. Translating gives CASSQGLFEYNEQFF.

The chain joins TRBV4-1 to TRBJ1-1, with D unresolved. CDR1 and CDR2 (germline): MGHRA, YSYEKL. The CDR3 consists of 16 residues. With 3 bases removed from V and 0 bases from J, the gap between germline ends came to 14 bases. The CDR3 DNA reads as TGCGCCAGCAGCCATTTTCGTACAGACATGAACACTGAAGCTTTCTTT. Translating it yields CASSHFRTDMNTEAFF.

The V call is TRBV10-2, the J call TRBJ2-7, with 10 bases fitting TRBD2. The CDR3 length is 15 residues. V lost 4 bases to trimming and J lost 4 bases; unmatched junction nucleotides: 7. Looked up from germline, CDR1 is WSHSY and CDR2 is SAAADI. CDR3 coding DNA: TGCGCCAGCAGTGTAGCTAGCGGGGGCCGTTACGAGCAGTACTTC. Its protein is CASSVASGGRYEQYF.

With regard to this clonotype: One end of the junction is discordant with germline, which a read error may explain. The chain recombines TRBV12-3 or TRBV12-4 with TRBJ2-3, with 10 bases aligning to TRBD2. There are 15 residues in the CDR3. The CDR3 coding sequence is TGTGCCAGCACCAATAGCGGGGGGTTCACAGATATGCAGTATTTC. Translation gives CASTNSGGFTDMQYF.

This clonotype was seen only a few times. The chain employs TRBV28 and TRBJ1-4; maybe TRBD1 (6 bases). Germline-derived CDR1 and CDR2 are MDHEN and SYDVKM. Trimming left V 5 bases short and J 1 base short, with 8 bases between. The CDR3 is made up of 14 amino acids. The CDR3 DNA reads TGTGCCAGCAGTGAACAGGGAACTAATGAAAAACTGTTTTTT. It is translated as CASSEQGTNEKLFF.

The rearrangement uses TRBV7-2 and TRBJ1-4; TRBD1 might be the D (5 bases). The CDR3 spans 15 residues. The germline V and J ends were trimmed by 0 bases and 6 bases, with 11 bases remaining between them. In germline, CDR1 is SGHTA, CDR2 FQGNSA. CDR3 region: CASSLAAGRDEKLFF. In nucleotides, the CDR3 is TGTGCCAGCAGCTTAGCGGCAGGGAGGGATGAAAAACTGTTTTTT.

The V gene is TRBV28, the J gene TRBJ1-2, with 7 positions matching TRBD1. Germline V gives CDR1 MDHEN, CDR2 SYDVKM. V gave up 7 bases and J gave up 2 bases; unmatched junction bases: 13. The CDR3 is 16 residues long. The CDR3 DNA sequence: TGTGCCAGCATCGCGACAGGGCGGAAGACGAACTATGGCTACACCTTC. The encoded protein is CASIATGRKTNYGYTF.

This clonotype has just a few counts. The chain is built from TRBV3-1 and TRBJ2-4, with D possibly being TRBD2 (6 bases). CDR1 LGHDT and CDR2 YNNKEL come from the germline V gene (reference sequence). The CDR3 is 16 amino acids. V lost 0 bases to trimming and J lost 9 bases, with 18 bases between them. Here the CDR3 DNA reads TGTGCCAGCAGCCAAGACGGATCTGGAGGGCTGATCATTCAGTACTTC. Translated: CASSQDGSGGLIIQYF.

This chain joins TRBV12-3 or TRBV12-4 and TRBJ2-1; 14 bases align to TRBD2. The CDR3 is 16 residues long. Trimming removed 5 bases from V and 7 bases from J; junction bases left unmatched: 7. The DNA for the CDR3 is TGTGCCAGCAGTACGGGACTAGCGGGGGTACGGAATGAGCAGTTCTTC. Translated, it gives CASSTGLAGVRNEQFF.

The CDR3, as DNA: TGCGCCAGCAGCTTGGCGGGGGACCAAGAGACCCAGTACTTC. Its translation is CASSLAGDQETQYF. J is TRBJ2-5 and V is TRBV5-1; possible D gene TRBD2, 6 bases. Germline-derived CDR1 and CDR2 are SGHRS and YFSETQ. The length of the CDR3 is 14 residues. V was cut by 0 bases and J by 0 bases, with 6 bases left in between.

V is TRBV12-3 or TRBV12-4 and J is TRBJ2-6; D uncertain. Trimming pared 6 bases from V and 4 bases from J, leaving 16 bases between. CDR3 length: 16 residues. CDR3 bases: TGTGCCAGCAGCCCGATGAATTTGGCCGGGGCCAACGTCCTGACTTTC. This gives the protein CASSPMNLAGANVLTF.

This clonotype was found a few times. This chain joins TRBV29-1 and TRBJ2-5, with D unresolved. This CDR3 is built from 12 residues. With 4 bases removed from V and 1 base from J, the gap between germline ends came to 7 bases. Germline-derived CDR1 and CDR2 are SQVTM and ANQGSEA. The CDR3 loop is CSVVSLQETQYF. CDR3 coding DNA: TGCAGCGTTGTCAGCCTCCAAGAGACCCAGTACTTC. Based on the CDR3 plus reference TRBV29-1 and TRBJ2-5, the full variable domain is SAVISQKPSRDICQRGTSLTIQCQVDSQVTMMFWYRQQPGQSLTLIATANQGSEATYESGFVIDKFPISRPNLTFSTLTVSNMSPEDSSIYLCSVVSLQETQYFGPGTRLLVL.

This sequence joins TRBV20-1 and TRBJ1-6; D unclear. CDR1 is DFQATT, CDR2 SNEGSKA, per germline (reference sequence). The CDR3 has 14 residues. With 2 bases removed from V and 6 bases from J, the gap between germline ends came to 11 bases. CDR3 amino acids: CSARQLGINSPLHF. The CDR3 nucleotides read TGCAGTGCTAGACAACTAGGGATTAATTCACCCCTCCACTTT.

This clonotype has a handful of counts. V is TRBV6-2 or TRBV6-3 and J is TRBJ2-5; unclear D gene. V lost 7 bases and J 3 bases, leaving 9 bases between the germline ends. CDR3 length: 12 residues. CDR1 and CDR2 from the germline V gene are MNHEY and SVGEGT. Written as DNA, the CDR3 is TGTGCCAGCACGCGGACCAAAGAGACCCAGTACTTC. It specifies CASTRTKETQYF.

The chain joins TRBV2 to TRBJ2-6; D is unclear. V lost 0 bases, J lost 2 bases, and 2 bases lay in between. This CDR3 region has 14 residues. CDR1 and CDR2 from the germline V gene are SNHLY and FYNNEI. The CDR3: CASSEAAGANVLTF. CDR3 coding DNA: TGTGCCAGCAGTGAAGCCGCTGGGGCCAACGTCCTGACTTTC. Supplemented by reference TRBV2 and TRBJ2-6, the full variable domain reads EPEVTQTPSHQVTQMGQEVILRCVPISNHLYFYWYRQILGQKVEFLVSFYNNEISEKSEIFDDQFSVERPDGSNFTLKIRSTKLEDSAMYFCASSEAAGANVLTFGAGSRLTVL.

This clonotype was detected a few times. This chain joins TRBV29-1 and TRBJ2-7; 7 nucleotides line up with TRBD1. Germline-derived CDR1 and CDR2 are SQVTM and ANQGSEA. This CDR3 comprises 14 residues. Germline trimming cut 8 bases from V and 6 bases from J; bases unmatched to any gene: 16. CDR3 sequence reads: CSFASLTGTGEQYF. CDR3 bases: TGCAGCTTTGCTTCCTTGACAGGGACGGGCGAGCAGTACTTC.